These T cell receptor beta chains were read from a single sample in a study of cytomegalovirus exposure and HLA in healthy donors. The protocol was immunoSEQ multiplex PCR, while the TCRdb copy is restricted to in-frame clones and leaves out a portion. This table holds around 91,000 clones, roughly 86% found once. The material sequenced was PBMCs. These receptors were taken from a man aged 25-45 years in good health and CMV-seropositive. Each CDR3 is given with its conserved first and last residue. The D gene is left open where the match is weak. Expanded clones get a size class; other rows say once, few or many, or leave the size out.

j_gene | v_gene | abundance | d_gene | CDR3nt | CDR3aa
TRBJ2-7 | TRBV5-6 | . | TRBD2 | TGTGCCAGCAGCCCCCGAGTAGCGGGAGATAGCTACGAGCAGTACTTC | CASSPRVAGDSYEQYF
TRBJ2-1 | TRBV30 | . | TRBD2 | TGTGCCTGGAGTGTACCTAGCGGGAGGGTTGGGAATGAGCAGTTCTTC | CAWSVPSGRVGNEQFF
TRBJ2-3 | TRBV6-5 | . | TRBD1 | TGTGCCAGCAGTTACCGGACAGGGGTCACAGATACGCAGTATTTT | CASSYRTGVTDTQYF
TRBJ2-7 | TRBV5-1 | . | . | TGCGCCAGCAGCCCCGCCGGGACATTCTACGAGCAGTACTTC | CASSPAGTFYEQYF
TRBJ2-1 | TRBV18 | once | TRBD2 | TGTGCCAGCTCACCAGGGCTAGCGGGTGGTGAGCAGTTCTTC | CASSPGLAGGEQFF
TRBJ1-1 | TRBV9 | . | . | TGTGCCAGCAGCGGAGGTAGTAGTGTGAACACTGAAGCTTTCTTT | CASSGGSSVNTEAFF
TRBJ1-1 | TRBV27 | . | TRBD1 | TGTGCCAGCAGTTATTACGGGACAGGGGGCACTGAAGCTTTCTTT | CASSYYGTGGTEAFF
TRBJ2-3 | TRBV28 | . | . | TGTGCCAGCATGTCCGAGGGAATCTCAGATACGCAGTATTTT | CASMSEGISDTQYF
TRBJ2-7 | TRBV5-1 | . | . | TGCGCCAGCAGCTTGGTTGGACTCGCAGGCCACGAGCAGTACTTC | CASSLVGLAGHEQYF
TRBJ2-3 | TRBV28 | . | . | TGTGCCAGCGGCTCGTTAGATACGCAGTATTTT | CASGSLDTQYF
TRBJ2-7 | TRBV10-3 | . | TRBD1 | TGTGCCATCAGGACCAACAGGGGAGTCGAGCAGTACTTC | CAIRTNRGVEQYF
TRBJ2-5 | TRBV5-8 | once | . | TGTGCCAGCAGCCGCCGGGAATGGGGGGATGGGACCCAGTACTTC | CASSRREWGDGTQYF
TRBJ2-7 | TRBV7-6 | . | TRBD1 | TGTGCCAGCAGCCCAACTTCCGACAGGGGAATTCCTTACGAGCAGTACTTC | CASSPTSDRGIPYEQYF
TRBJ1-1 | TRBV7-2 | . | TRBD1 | TGTGCCAGCAGCGAAGGACAGGGCTGGAACACTGAAGCTTTCTTT | CASSEGQGWNTEAFF
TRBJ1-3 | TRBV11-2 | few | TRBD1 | TGTGCCAGCAGCTTCACAGGGGGCAGAAACACCATATATTTT | CASSFTGGRNTIYF
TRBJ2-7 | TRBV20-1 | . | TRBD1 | TGCAGTGCTGACAGGGGACAGGGGTACTTC | CSADRGQGYF
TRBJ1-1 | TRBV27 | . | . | TGTGCCAGCAGTTCTTCCACAGGTGTCGCTGAAGCTTTCTTT | CASSSSTGVAEAFF
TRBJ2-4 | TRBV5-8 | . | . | TGTGCCAGCAGCTTGGATCAACAGGGCGCCAAAAACATTCAGTACTTC | CASSLDQQGAKNIQYF
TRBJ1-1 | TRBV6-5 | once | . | TGTGCCAGCAGTTACTTCATGCGCCAGGGGAGCACTGAAGCTTTCTTT | CASSYFMRQGSTEAFF
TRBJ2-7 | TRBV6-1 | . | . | TGTGCCAGCAGCATTTACGAGCAGTACTTC | CASSIYEQYF
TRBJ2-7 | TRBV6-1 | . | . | TGTGCCAGCAGTGAAGCGGTATGGCGGTCCTACGAGCAGTACTTC | CASSEAVWRSYEQYF
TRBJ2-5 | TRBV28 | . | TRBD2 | TGTGCCAGCAGCCCCGGGACTACTCAAGAGACCCAGTACTTC | CASSPGTTQETQYF
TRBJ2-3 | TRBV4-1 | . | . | TGCGCCAGCAGCCAAGCCCACTCGGGAGCTCCGAATTACGGTACGCAGTATTTT | CASSQAHSGAPNYGTQYF
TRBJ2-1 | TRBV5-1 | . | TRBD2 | TGCGCCAGCAGCTTAGAACCCGGGACTAACCGACTCAGAAATGAGCAGTTCTTC | CASSLEPGTNRLRNEQFF
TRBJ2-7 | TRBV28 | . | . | TGTGCCAGCAACTGGCCCTCGCTGGGCAACGAGCAGTACTTC | CASNWPSLGNEQYF
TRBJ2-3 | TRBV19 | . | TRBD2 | TGTGCCAGTAGTATTGGGACTAGCGGGAAGGGTTGGGCTCCAGATACGCAGTATTTT | CASSIGTSGKGWAPDTQYF
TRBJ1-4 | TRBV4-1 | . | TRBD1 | TGCGCCAGCAGCTACAGGGGACTCAATGAAAAACTGTTTTTT | CASSYRGLNEKLFF
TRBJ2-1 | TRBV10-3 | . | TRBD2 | TGTGCCATCAGTGAGTCTAGCGGGAGACCGAGCTCCTACAATGAGCAGTTCTTC | CAISESSGRPSSYNEQFF
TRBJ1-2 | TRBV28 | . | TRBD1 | TGTGCCAGCAGTACCTTTTGGGGGACAGGGGGCGACGGCTACACCTTC | CASSTFWGTGGDGYTF
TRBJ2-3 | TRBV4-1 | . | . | TGCGCCAGCAGCCAAGAAGGCAGGGGAGATACGCAGTATTTT | CASSQEGRGDTQYF
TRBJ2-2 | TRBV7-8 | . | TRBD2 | TGTGCCAGCAGCTTACCAGCGGGAGGGCGAGCCGGGGAGCTGTTTTTT | CASSLPAGGRAGELFF
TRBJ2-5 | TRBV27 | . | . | TGTGCCAGCAGTTTATTTCGGGGAGAGACCCAGTACTTC | CASSLFRGETQYF
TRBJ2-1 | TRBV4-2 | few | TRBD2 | TGTGCCAGCAGCCAAGGTGGACTAGCGGGGCTTAATGAGCAGTTCTTC | CASSQGGLAGLNEQFF
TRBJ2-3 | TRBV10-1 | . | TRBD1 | TGCGCCAGCAGTGACACCGGGACAGGGATCCCAGATACGCAGTATTTT | CASSDTGTGIPDTQYF
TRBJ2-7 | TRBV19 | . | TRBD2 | TGTGCCAGTAGTCCCCGGGTGGGTATAGCGGGAGTCTACGAGCAGTACTTC | CASSPRVGIAGVYEQYF
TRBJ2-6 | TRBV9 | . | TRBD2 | TGTGCCAGCAGGGGGGACTACCTCTCTGGGGCCAACGTCCTGACTTTC | CASRGDYLSGANVLTF
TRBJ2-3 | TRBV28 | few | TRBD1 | TGTGCCAGCAGTTTATCCCCGACAGGGAGTTTGGCAGATACGCAGTATTTT | CASSLSPTGSLADTQYF
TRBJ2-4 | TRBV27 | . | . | TGTGCCAGCAGTTTATCGGGGCAGGCCAAAAACATTCAGTACTTC | CASSLSGQAKNIQYF
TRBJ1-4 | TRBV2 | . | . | TGTGCCAGCCAACCGGGGATTAATGAAAAACTGTTTTTT | CASQPGINEKLFF
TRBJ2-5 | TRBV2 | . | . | TGTGCCAGCAGTGAAGAGGCAGGGGAAGAGACCCAGTACTTC | CASSEEAGEETQYF
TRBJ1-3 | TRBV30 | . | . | TGTGCCTGGGACGGGGGTCGAGGAAACACCATATATTTT | CAWDGGRGNTIYF
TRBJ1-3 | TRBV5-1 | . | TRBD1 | TGCGCCAGCAGCTTGGGGGACAGGGACTCTGGAAACACCATATATTTT | CASSLGDRDSGNTIYF
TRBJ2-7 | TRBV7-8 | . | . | TGTGCCAGCAGCTTAGTTTCAGGGATCTCCTACGAGCAGTACTTC | CASSLVSGISYEQYF
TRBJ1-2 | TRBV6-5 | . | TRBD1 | TGTGCCAGCAGTTACCTTCGGACAGGGGGTACCTATGGCTACACCTTC | CASSYLRTGGTYGYTF
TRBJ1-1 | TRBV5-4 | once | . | TGTGCCAGCAGCTTGGCTCGAGGGCTAACGGCCGGCACTGAAGCTTTCTTT | CASSLARGLTAGTEAFF
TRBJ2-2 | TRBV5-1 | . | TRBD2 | TGCGCCAGCAGCTTGATGGCAGGGAGGGCGACCGGGGAGCTGTTTTTT | CASSLMAGRATGELFF
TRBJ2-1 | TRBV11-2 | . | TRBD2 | TGTGCCAGCAGCTTATTACTAGCGTTCAATGAGCAGTTCTTC | CASSLLLAFNEQFF